The rows below give T cell receptor beta chains drawn from one sample of a study of T-cell reconstitution after alpha-beta-depleted transplantation in children. TCRdb re-derived calls from the PCR reads in MiXCR, one entry per CDR3 protein. The sample has hundreds of thousands of distinct CDR3 sequences, 12% seen once. The sequencing used PBMCs from the stem cell graft donor, collected from the stem cell graft. The receptor source for this set is a human donor who donated a stem cell graft to a child with acute lymphoblastic leukemia. CDR3s leave out the opening cysteine and the closing phenylalanine or tryptophan. The D gene is left open where the match is weak. Each size is how often the clone was seen (once, few, many) or a class if it is expanded.

many . TRBV29-1 SVDLQGSVDAQY
many . TRBV15 ATSRAGTQY
many . TRBV7-9 ASSLPSSYEQY
many . TRBV5-1 ASSLGSYESPLH
many . TRBV27 ASSRSRDEQY
few . TRBV27 ASSSGTLASVGYT
many . TRBV5-1 ASSLDPSTDTQY
few . TRBV28 ASGERGSNQPQH
many TRBD1 TRBV4-3 ASSQELGRTGLYSPLH
many . TRBV6-1 ASSAVEAF